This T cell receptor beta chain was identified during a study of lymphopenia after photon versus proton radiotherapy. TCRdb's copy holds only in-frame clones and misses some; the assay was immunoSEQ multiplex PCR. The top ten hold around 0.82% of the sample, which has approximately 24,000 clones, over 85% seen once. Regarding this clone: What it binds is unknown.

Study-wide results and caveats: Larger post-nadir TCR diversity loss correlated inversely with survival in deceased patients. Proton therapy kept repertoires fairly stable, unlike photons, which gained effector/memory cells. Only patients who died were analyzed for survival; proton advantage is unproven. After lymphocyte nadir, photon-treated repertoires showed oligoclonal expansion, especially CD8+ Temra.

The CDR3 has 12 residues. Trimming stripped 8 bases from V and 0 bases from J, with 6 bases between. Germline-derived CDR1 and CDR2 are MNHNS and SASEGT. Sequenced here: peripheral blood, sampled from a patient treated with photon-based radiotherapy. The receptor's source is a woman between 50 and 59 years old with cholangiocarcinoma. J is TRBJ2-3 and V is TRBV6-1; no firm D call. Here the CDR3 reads CASGHSTDTQYF. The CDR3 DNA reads TGTGCCAGCGGGCACAGCACAGATACGCAGTATTTT.